This T cell receptor beta chain was found in a study of T-cell memory formation after mild COVID-19. This CDR3 has 15 residues. Germline CDR1 is MNHEY and CDR2 is SVGEGT. The ends were cut back, 0 bases at V and 4 bases at J, with 12 bases in the middle. Study-wide points: Contracting clones, day 15 to 85, had balanced CD4/CD8, and later expanders favored CD4+. CD4+ contracting clones lay mainly in CM and EM, CD8+ ones in EMRA.

This clonotype was recorded many times. Its target is unknown. MiXCR, run by TCRdb on the 5' RACE reads, gives a single entry per CDR3 protein. The data contain 11,000 to 15,000 distinct CDR3 sequences, roughly a fifth of them seen just once; the ten biggest clones take up roughly 49%. The sequenced material came from PBMCs or a T cell subset sorted from them (not recorded which). The J gene is TRBJ1-2, the V gene TRBV6-2 or TRBV6-3, with D perhaps matching TRBD1 (5 bases). The sequence came from an adult woman who had mild COVID-19 (a few samples of this study predate the infection). Cell type and time point are not known. The CDR3 sequence: CASSYSIQGPYGYTF. The CDR3 region has the DNA TGTGCCAGCAGTTACTCGATTCAGGGCCCCTATGGCTACACCTTC.